These T cell receptor beta chains were read from a single sample in a study of blood T cell repertoires in COVID-19. Measured with immunoSEQ multiplex PCR; TCRdb has only the in-frame clones, and not every one. This table has about 190,000 clones, 65% to 80% appearing once. Material: peripheral blood. The receptors were gathered from a woman between 50 and 59 years old with acute or convalescent COVID-19. Each CDR3 is given with its conserved first and last residue. A D gene is named only where the DNA matches it firmly. Not every row has a clone size; where given, it reads once, few, many or a size class.

j_call: TRBJ1-2
d_call: TRBD1
clone_size: NA
v_call: TRBV7-2
cdr3_nt: TGTGCCAGCAGCTTAGTAGGACAGGGAGCTAACTATGGCTACACCTTC
cdr3_aa: CASSLVGQGANYGYTF

j_call: TRBJ2-3
d_call: TRBD1
clone_size: NA
v_call: TRBV6-5
cdr3_nt: TGTGCCAGCAGGACAGGGGGAAGAGGAGATACGCAGTATTTT
cdr3_aa: CASRTGGRGDTQYF

j_call: TRBJ2-1
d_call: NA
clone_size: NA
v_call: TRBV19
cdr3_nt: TGTGCCAGTAAAGGCGGGAACAATGAGCAGTTCTTC
cdr3_aa: CASKGGNNEQFF

j_call: TRBJ1-6
d_call: NA
clone_size: NA
v_call: TRBV6-5
cdr3_nt: TGTGCCAGCAGGTCCGACGTTGGGCATAATTCACCCCTCCACTTT
cdr3_aa: CASRSDVGHNSPLHF

j_call: TRBJ2-5
d_call: NA
clone_size: NA
v_call: TRBV7-9
cdr3_nt: TGTGCCAGCCAACTCCAAGAGACCCAGTACTTC
cdr3_aa: CASQLQETQYF

j_call: TRBJ1-5
d_call: NA
clone_size: NA
v_call: TRBV2
cdr3_nt: TGTGCCAGCAGTGAACAGGGAAAGGCGGTTCAGCCCCAGCATTTT
cdr3_aa: CASSEQGKAVQPQHF

j_call: TRBJ2-2
d_call: TRBD2
clone_size: few
v_call: TRBV30
cdr3_nt: TGTGCCTGGAGTGTATTTAGCGGGAGTTTCGATTTTACCGGGGAGCTGTTTTTT
cdr3_aa: CAWSVFSGSFDFTGELFF

j_call: TRBJ1-2
d_call: NA
clone_size: NA
v_call: TRBV28
cdr3_nt: TGTGCCAGCGTAGGGGACTATGGCTACACCTTC
cdr3_aa: CASVGDYGYTF

j_call: TRBJ2-7
d_call: TRBD1
clone_size: NA
v_call: TRBV10-3
cdr3_nt: TGTGCCATCAGTGAATTTCAGCCGACAGGGGGTCTCTACGAGCAGTACTTC
cdr3_aa: CAISEFQPTGGLYEQYF

j_call: TRBJ2-7
d_call: NA
clone_size: many
v_call: TRBV13
cdr3_nt: TGTGCCAGCAGCTTAGCAGTCACCTACGAGCAGTACTTC
cdr3_aa: CASSLAVTYEQYF

j_call: TRBJ1-5
d_call: NA
clone_size: NA
v_call: TRBV19
cdr3_nt: TGTGCCAGTAGCTCGCCCCGGGTGTGGGAGCCCCAGCATTTT
cdr3_aa: CASSSPRVWEPQHF

j_call: TRBJ2-7
d_call: NA
clone_size: NA
v_call: TRBV20-1
cdr3_nt: TGCAGTGCTAGTGCTGACATTGCCTCCGAGCAGTACTTC
cdr3_aa: CSASADIASEQYF